Listed below are T cell receptor beta chains from one sample, sequenced in a study of OX40 agonist ivuxolimab in advanced cancers. This table comes from immunoSEQ multiplex PCR, and its TCRdb copy is limited to in-frame clones, with some not included. The table records roughly 58,000 clones, less than 90% of them present only once. Sequencing was performed on CD4+ or CD8+ T cells sorted from blood, taken in a trial of the OX40 agonist ivuxolimab. The receptors here all came from an adult with an advanced solid tumor such as melanoma, head and neck, liver or kidney cancer. Each CDR3 is given with its conserved first and last residue. The order of the fields is CDR3 protein, CDR3 DNA, V gene, D gene, clone size, J gene. The D gene is left open where the match is weak. Size values are once, few and many counts, or a class for expanded clones, and some rows have none.

CDR3 protein: CASSFYRADTEAFF; CDR3 DNA: TGTGCCAGCAGTTTTTACAGGGCGGACACTGAAGCTTTCTTT; V gene: TRBV27; D gene: .; clone size: once; J gene: TRBJ1-1
CDR3 protein: CASSEVVYTF; CDR3 DNA: TGTGCCAGCAGTGAAGTGGTCTACACCTTC; V gene: TRBV6-1; D gene: .; clone size: few; J gene: TRBJ1-2
CDR3 protein: CASSLSRSGDPLRKNIQYF; CDR3 DNA: TGCGCCAGCAGCTTGTCGCGGTCGGGGGACCCTCTACGGAAAAACATTCAGTACTTC; V gene: TRBV5-1; D gene: .; clone size: .; J gene: TRBJ2-4
CDR3 protein: CASTLFEPQHF; CDR3 DNA: TGTGCCAGCACCCTGTTCGAGCCCCAGCATTTT; V gene: TRBV7-8; D gene: .; clone size: .; J gene: TRBJ1-5
CDR3 protein: CASSGGGALETQYF; CDR3 DNA: TGTGCCAGTAGTGGTGGAGGCGCGCTGGAGACCCAGTACTTC; V gene: TRBV19; D gene: .; clone size: .; J gene: TRBJ2-5
CDR3 protein: CASSLLRLGGNYGYTF; CDR3 DNA: TGTGCCAGCAGTTTATTGAGGTTGGGGGGAAACTATGGCTACACCTTC; V gene: TRBV27; D gene: .; clone size: .; J gene: TRBJ1-2
CDR3 protein: CATSRGQVFLPQHF; CDR3 DNA: TGTGCCACCAGCAGAGGCCAGGTTTTCCTGCCCCAGCATTTT; V gene: TRBV15; D gene: .; clone size: .; J gene: TRBJ1-5
CDR3 protein: CACTRNTIYF; CDR3 DNA: TGTGCCTGTACCCGAAACACCATATATTTT; V gene: TRBV30; D gene: .; clone size: .; J gene: TRBJ1-3
CDR3 protein: CASSLAGEGLRGTGELFF; CDR3 DNA: TGCGCCAGCAGCTTGGCCGGGGAGGGACTGCGAGGCACCGGGGAGCTGTTTTTT; V gene: TRBV5-1; D gene: TRBD2; clone size: once; J gene: TRBJ2-2
CDR3 protein: CASSFGGNYGYTF; CDR3 DNA: TGTGCCAGCAGCTTTGGGGGGAACTATGGCTACACCTTC; V gene: TRBV7-6; D gene: .; clone size: .; J gene: TRBJ1-2
CDR3 protein: CASCKVADWNTGELFF; CDR3 DNA: TGTGCCAGCTGTAAAGTCGCGGACTGGAACACCGGGGAGCTGTTTTTT; V gene: TRBV19; D gene: .; clone size: .; J gene: TRBJ2-2
CDR3 protein: CASTERGDQPQHF; CDR3 DNA: TGTGCCAGCACGGAGAGGGGAGATCAGCCCCAGCATTTT; V gene: TRBV6-6; D gene: .; clone size: .; J gene: TRBJ1-5
CDR3 protein: CASSSAFSGANVLTF; CDR3 DNA: TGTGCCAGCAGCTCCGCTTTCTCTGGGGCCAACGTCCTGACTTTC; V gene: TRBV7-2; D gene: .; clone size: .; J gene: TRBJ2-6
CDR3 protein: CASSGGSNQPQHF; CDR3 DNA: TGTGCCAGCAGTGGGGGAAGCAATCAGCCCCAGCATTTT; V gene: TRBV28; D gene: .; clone size: .; J gene: TRBJ1-5
CDR3 protein: CASSRLVPGTSDTQYF; CDR3 DNA: TGTGCCAGCAGCCGGCTGGTTCCAGGGACGTCAGATACGCAGTATTTT; V gene: TRBV7-2; D gene: .; clone size: .; J gene: TRBJ2-3
CDR3 protein: CAWSGRGTLKLFF; CDR3 DNA: TGTGCCTGGAGCGGCAGGGGAACGCTAAAACTGTTTTTT; V gene: TRBV30; D gene: .; clone size: .; J gene: TRBJ1-4
CDR3 protein: CAYDWTPSSGNTIYF; CDR3 DNA: TGTGCCTACGATTGGACACCGAGCTCTGGAAACACCATATATTTT; V gene: TRBV30; D gene: .; clone size: .; J gene: TRBJ1-3